The subject of this entry is one T cell receptor beta chain. The data were taken from a study of OX40 agonist ivuxolimab in advanced cancers. Here immunoSEQ multiplex PCR was the method, and the copy in TCRdb shows in-frame clones only, minus some. Found here are approximately 110,000 clones, about 90% of them singletons; the top ten hold about 0.81%. The CDR3 is 15 residues long. Germline V lookup: CDR1 MDHEN, CDR2 SYDVKM. The V end was cut by 3 bases, the J end by 1 base, with 13 bases between. V and J are TRBV28 and TRBJ2-7, with D perhaps being TRBD1 or TRBD2 (5 bases each). This clonotype was obtained from an adult with an advanced solid tumor such as melanoma, head and neck, liver or kidney cancer. Sequencing was performed on CD4+ or CD8+ T cells sorted from blood, taken in a trial of the OX40 agonist ivuxolimab. The CDR3 nucleotides read TGTGCCAGCAGTTTGTGGGGGAGAGGTTCCTACGAGCAGTACTTC. Residues: CASSLWGRGSYEQYF.